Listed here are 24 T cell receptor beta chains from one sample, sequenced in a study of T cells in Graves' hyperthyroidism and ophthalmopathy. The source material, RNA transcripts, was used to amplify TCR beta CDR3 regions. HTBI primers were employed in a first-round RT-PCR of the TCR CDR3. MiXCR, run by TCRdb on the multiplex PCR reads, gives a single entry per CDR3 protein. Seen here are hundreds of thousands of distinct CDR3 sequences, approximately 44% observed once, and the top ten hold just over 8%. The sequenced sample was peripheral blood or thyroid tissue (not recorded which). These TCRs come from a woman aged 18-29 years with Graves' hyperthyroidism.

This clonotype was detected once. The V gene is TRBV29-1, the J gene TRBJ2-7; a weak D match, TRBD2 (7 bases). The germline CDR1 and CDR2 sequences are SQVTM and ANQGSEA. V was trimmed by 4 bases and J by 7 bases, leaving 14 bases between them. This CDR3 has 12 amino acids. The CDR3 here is CSVVRGGNEQYF. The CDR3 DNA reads TGCAGCGTTGTTCGCGGGGGCAATGAGCAGTACTTC.

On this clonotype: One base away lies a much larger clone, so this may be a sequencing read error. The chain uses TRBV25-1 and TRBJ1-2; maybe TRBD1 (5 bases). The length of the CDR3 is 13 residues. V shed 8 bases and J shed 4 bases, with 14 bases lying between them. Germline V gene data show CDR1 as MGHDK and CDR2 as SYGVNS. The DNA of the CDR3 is TGTGCCAGCGGTGTTGCAGGGACCTATGGCTACACCTTC. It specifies CASGVAGTYGYTF.

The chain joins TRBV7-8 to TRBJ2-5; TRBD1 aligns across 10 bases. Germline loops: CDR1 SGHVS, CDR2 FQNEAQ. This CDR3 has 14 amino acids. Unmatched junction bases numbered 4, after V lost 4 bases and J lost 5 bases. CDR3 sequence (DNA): TGTGCCAGCAGCTACCGGGACAGGGGTGAGACCCAGTACTTC. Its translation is CASSYRDRGETQYF.

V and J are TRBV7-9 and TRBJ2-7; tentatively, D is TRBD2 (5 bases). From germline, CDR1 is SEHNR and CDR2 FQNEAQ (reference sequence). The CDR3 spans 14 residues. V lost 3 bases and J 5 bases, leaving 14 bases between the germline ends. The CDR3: CASSLEARGDEQYF. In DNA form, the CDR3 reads TGTGCCAGCAGCTTGGAGGCCCGGGGTGACGAGCAGTACTTC.

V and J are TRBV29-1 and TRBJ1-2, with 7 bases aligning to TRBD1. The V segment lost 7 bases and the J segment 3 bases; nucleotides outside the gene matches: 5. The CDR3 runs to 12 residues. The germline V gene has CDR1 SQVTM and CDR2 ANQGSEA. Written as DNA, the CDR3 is TGCAGCGCCGACAGGGAGGACTATGGCTACACCTTC. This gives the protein CSADREDYGYTF. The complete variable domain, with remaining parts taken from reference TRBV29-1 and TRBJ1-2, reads SAVISQKPSRDICQRGTSLTIQCQVDSQVTMMFWYRQQPGQSLTLIATANQGSEATYESGFVIDKFPISRPNLTFSTLTVSNMSPEDSSIYLCSADREDYGYTFGSGTRLTVV.

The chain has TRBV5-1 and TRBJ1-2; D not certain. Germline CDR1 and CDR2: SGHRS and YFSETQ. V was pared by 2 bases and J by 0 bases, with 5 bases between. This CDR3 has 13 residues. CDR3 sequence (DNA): TGCGCCAGCAGCTTTACCACTAACTATGGCTACACCTTC. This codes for CASSFTTNYGYTF. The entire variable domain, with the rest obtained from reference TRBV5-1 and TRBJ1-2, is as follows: KAGVTQTPRYLIKTRGQQVTLSCSPISGHRSVSWYQQTPGQGLQFLFEYFSETQRNKGNFPGRFSGRQFSNSRSEMNVSTLELGDSALYLCASSFTTNYGYTFGSGTRLTVV.

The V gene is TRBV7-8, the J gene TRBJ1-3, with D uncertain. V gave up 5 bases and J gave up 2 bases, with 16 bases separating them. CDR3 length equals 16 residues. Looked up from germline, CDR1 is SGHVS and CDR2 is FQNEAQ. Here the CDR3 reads CASSKPGPGAGNTIYF. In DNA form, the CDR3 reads TGTGCCAGCAGCAAACCGGGTCCCGGCGCTGGAAACACCATATATTTT.

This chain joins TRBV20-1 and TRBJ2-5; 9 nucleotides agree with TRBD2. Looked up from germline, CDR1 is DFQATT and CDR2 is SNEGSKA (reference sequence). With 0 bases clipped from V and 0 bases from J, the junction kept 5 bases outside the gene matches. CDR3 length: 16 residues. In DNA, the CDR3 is TGCAGTGCTAGAGATGGGGCTAGCGGGAACCAAGAGACCCAGTACTTC. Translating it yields CSARDGASGNQETQYF.

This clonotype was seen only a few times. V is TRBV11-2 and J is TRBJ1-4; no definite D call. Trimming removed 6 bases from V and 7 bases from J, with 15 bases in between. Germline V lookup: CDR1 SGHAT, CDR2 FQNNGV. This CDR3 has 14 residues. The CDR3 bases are TGTGCCAGCAGGGAAAGGGCCGGCGGTGAAAAACTGTTTTTT. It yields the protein CASRERAGGEKLFF.

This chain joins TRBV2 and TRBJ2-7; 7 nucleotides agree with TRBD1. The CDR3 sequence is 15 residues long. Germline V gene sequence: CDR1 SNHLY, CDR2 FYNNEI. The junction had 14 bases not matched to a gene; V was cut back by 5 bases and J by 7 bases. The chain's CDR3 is CASSSAFNRGWEQYF. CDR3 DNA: TGTGCCAGCAGTAGTGCTTTTAACAGGGGCTGGGAGCAGTACTTC. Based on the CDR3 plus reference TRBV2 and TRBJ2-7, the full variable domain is EPEVTQTPSHQVTQMGQEVILRCVPISNHLYFYWYRQILGQKVEFLVSFYNNEISEKSEIFDDQFSVERPDGSNFTLKIRSTKLEDSAMYFCASSSAFNRGWEQYFGPGTRLTVT.

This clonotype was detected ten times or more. CDR3 DNA sequence: TGTGCCAGTAGTATGGCTAACTATGGCTACACCTTC. This encodes CASSMANYGYTF. V gene TRBV19 combines with J gene TRBJ1-2; D is uncertain. The ends were cut back, 3 bases at V and 0 bases at J, with 2 bases in the middle. This CDR3 is built from 12 residues. CDR1 LNHDA and CDR2 SQIVND come from the germline V gene (reference sequence).

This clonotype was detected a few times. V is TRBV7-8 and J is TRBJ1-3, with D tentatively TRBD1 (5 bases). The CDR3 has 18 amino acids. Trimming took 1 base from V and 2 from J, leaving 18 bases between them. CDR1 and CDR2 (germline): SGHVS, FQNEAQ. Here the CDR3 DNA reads TGTGCCAGCAGCTTAGAGACCAGATACAGGTTTCCTGGAAACACCATATATTTT. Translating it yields CASSLETRYRFPGNTIYF.

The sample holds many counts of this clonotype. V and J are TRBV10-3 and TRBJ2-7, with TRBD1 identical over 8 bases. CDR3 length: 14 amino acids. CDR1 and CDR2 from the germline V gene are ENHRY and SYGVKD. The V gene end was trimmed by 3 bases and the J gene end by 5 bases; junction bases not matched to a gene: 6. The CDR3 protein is CAISDRTGTDEQYF. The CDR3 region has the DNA TGTGCCATCAGTGATCGGACAGGGACGGACGAGCAGTACTTC.

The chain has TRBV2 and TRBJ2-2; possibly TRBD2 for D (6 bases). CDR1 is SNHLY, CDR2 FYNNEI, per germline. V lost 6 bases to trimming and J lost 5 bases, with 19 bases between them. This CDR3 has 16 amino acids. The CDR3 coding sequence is TGTGCCAGCAGGGATTGGGAGGCTAGAACAACCGGGGAGCTGTTTTTT. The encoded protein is CASRDWEARTTGELFF.

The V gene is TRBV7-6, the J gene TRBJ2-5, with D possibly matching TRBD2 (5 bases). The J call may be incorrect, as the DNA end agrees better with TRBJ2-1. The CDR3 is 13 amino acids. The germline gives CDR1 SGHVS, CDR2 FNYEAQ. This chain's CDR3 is CASSLGGFVEQFF. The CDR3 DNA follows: TGTGCCAGCAGCTTGGGCGGGTTCGTCGAGCAGTTCTTC.

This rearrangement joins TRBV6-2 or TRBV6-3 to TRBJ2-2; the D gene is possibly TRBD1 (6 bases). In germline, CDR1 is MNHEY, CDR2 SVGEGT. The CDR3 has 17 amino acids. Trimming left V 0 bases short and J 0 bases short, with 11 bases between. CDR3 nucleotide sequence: TGTGCCAGCAGTTACTCAGAACAGGGCTCGAACACCGGGGAGCTGTTTTTT. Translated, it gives CASSYSEQGSNTGELFF.

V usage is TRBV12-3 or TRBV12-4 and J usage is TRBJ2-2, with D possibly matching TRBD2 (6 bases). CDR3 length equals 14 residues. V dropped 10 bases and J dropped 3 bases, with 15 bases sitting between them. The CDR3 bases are TGTGCCACCCGGGGGAAGGTGGACACCGGGGAGCTGTTTTTT. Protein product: CATRGKVDTGELFF.

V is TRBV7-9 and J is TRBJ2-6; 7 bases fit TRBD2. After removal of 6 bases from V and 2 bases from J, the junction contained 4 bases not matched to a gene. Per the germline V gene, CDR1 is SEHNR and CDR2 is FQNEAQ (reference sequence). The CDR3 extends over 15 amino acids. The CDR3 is CASRRSGTGANVLTF. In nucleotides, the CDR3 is TGTGCCAGCAGAAGGAGCGGGACTGGGGCCAACGTCCTGACTTTC.

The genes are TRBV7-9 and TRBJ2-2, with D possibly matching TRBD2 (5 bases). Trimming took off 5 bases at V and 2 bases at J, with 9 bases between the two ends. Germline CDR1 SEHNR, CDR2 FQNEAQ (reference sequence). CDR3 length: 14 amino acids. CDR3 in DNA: TGTGCCAGCAGCCTTACTAGAAACACCGGGGAGCTGTTTTTT. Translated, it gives CASSLTRNTGELFF.

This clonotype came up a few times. CDR3 protein: CASSLGTGGIEQYF. For the CDR3, the DNA is TGTGCCAGCAGCTTAGGCACAGGGGGAATCGAGCAGTACTTC. The chain couples TRBV13 to TRBJ2-7; 8 bases map to TRBD1. The CDR3 has 14 amino acids. Looked up from germline, CDR1 is PRHDT and CDR2 is FYEKMQ (reference sequence). The ends lost 0 bases at V and 6 bases at J; junction bases unmatched: 4. The full variable domain, its missing parts supplied by reference TRBV13 and TRBJ2-7, is AAGVIQSPRHLIKEKRETATLKCYPIPRHDTVYWYQQGPGQDPQFLISFYEKMQSDKGSIPDRFSAQQFSDYHSELNMSSLELGDSALYFCASSLGTGGIEQYFGPGTRLTVT.

CDR3 bases: TGTGCCAGTAGTATTGTCAAGAACTATGGCTACACCTTC. Amino acid sequence: CASSIVKNYGYTF. The genes are TRBV19 and TRBJ1-2; D not certain. Trimming removed 3 bases from V and 2 bases from J, with 7 bases in between. CDR1 is LNHDA and CDR2 is SQIVND in the germline V gene (reference sequence). The CDR3 is 13 amino acids.

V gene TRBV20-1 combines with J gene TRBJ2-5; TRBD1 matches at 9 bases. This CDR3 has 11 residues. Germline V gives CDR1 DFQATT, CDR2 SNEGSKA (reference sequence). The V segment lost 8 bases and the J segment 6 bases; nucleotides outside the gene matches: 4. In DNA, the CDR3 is TGCAGTTCTGGACAGGGGAAGACCCAGTACTTC. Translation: CSSGQGKTQYF.

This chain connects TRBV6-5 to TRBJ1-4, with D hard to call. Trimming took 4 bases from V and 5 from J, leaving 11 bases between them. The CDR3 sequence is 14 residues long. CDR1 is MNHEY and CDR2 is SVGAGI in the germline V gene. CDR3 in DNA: TGTGCCAGCAGTTTATCCTGGCCGAATGAAAAACTGTTTTTT. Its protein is CASSLSWPNEKLFF.

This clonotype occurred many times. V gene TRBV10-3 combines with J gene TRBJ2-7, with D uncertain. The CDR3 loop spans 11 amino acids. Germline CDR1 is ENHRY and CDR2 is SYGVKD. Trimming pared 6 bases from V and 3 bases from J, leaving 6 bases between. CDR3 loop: CAIRVYYEQYF. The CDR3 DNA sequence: TGTGCCATCAGAGTGTACTACGAGCAGTACTTC.